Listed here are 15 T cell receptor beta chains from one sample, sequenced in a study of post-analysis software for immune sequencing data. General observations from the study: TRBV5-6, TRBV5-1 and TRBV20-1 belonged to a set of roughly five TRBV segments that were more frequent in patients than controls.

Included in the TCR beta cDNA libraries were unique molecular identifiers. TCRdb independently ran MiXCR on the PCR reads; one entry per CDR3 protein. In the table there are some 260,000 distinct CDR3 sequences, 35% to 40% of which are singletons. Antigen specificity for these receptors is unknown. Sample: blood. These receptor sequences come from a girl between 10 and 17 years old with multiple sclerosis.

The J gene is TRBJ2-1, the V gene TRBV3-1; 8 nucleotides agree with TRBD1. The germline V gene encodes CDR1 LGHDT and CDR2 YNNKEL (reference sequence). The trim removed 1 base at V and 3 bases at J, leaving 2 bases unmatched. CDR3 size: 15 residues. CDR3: CASSQVGTGYNEQFF. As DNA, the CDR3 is TGTGCCAGCAGCCAAGTGGGGACAGGCTACAATGAGCAGTTCTTC.

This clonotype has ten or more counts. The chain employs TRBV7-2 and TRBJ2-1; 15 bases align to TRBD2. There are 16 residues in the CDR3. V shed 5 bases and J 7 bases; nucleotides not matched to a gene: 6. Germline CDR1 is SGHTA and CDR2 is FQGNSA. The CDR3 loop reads CASSPRGTSGGNEQFF. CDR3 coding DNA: TGTGCCAGCAGCCCCCGAGGGACTAGCGGGGGGAATGAGCAGTTCTTC.

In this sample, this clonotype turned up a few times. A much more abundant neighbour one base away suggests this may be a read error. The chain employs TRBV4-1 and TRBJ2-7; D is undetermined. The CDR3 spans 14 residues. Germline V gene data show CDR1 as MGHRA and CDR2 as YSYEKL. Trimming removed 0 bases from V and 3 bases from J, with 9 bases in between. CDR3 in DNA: TGCGCCAGCAGCCAAGATCTCATGAGCTACGAGCAGTACTTC. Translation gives CASSQDLMSYEQYF.

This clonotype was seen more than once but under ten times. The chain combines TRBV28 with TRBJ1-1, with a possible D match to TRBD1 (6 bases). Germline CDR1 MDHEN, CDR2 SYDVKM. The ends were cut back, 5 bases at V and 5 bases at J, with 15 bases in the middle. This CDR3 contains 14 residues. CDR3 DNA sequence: TGTGCCAGCAGTCCCACCCAGGGGCGGACTGAAGCTTTCTTT. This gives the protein CASSPTQGRTEAFF.

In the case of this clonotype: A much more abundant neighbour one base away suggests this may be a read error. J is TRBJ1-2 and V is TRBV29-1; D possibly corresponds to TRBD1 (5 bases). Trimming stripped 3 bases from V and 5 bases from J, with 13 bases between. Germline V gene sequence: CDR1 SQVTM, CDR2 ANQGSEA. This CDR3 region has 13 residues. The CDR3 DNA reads TGCAGCGTTGAGCACGGGGACCTTTATGGCTACACCTTC. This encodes CSVEHGDLYGYTF.

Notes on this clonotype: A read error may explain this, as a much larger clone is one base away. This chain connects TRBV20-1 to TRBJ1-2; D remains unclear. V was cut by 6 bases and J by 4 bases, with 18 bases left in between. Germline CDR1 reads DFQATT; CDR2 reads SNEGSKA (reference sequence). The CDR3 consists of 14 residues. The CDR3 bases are TGCAGTGCCCCCATCGAGAGGGAATTCTATGGCTACACCTTC. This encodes CSAPIEREFYGYTF.

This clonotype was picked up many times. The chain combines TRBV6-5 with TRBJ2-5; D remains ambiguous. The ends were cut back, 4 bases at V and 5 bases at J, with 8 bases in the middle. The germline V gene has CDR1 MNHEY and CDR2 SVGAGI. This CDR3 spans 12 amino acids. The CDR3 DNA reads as TGTGCCAGCAGTTCCATGGGGGAGACCCAGTACTTC. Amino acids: CASSSMGETQYF.

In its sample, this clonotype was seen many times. CDR3 in amino acids: CATSRGVAGDTQYF. DNA for the CDR3: TGTGCCACCAGCAGGGGCGTAGCAGGAGATACGCAGTATTTT. This sequence joins TRBV15 and TRBJ2-3; no clear D gene. The CDR3 covers 14 residues. The germline V and J ends were trimmed by 3 bases and 5 bases, with 12 bases remaining between them. Germline V lookup: CDR1 LNHNV, CDR2 YYDKDF (reference sequence).

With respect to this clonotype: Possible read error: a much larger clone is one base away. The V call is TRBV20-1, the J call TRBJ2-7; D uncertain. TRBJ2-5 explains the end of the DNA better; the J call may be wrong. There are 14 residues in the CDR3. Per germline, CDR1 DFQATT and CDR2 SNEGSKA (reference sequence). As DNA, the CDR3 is TGCAGTGCTAGAGATATTGGGGTTTGGGGGACCCAGTACTTC. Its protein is CSARDIGVWGTQYF.

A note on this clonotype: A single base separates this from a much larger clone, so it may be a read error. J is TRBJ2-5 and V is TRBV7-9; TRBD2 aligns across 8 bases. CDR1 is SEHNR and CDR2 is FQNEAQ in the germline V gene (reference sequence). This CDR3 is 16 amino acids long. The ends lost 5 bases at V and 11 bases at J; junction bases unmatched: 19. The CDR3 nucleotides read TGTGCCAGCAGCGGATTAGCGGGAAGCTCCTACAATGAGCAGTACTTC. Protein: CASSGLAGSSYNEQYF.

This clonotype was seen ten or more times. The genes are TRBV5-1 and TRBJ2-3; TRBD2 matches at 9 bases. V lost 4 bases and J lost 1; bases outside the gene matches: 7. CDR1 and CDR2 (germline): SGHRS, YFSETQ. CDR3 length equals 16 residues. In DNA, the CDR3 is TGCGCCAGCAGCCTCAGCGGGGGGTGGGGCACAGATACGCAGTATTTT. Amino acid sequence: CASSLSGGWGTDTQYF.

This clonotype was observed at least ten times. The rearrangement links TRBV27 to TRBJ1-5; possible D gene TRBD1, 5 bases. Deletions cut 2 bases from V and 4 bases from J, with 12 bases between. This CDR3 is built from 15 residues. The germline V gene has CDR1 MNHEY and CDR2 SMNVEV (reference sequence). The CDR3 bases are TGTGCCAGCAGTTTAAACGGACAACCTAATCAGCCCCAGCATTTT. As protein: CASSLNGQPNQPQHF.

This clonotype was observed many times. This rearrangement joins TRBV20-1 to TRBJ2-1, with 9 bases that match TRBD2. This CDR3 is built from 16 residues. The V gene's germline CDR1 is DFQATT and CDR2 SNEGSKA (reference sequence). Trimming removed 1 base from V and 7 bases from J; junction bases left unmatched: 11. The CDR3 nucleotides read TGCAGTGCTAGAGCCCGCCCCTCTAGCGGGATAAATGAGCAGTTCTTC. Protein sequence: CSARARPSSGINEQFF.

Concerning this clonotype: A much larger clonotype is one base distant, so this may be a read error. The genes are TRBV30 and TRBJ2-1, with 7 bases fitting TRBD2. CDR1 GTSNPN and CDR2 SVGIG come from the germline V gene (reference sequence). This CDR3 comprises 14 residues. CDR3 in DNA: TGTGCCTGGGCCGGCGGGAGTAATTACAATGGGCAGTTCTTC. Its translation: CAWAGGSNYNGQFF.

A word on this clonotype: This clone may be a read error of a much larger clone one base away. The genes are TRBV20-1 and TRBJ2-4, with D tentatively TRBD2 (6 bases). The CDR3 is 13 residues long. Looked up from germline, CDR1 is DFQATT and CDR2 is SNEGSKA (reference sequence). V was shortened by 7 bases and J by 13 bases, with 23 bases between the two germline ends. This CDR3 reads CSVRVAGHNEQYF. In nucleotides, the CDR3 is TGCAGTGTACGGGTGGCGGGGCACAATGAGCAGTACTTC.